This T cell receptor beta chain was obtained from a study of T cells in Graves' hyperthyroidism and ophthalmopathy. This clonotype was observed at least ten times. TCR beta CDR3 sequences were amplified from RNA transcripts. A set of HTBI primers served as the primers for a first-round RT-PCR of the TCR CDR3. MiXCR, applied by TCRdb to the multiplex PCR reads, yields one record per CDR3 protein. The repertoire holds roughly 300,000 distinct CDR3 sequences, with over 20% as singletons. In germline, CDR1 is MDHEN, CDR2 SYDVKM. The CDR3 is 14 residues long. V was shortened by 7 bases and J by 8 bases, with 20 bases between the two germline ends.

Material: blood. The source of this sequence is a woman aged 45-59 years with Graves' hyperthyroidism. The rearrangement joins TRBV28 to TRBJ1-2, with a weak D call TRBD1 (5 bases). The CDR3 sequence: CASTRAYSGKGYTF. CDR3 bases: TGTGCCAGCACCAGGGCTTACTCCGGAAAAGGCTACACCTTC.